This TCR beta chain appears in the sequencing data of a study of blood T cells in healthy people across ages. With V trimmed by 8 bases and J by 4 bases, 8 bases remained unmatched. CDR3 length: 14 amino acids. Looked up from germline, CDR1 is SGHVS and CDR2 is FQNEAQ. Through a sample-barcoded 5' primer and a J-beta primer mix, a second PCR was run for 7 to 11 cycles. TCRdb ran MiXCR on the 5' RACE reads and lists one entry per CDR3 protein. This table holds about 620,000 distinct CDR3 sequences, over 20% found once. The J gene is TRBJ2-1, the V gene TRBV7-8; 7 positions match TRBD2. The source of this sequence is a man aged 70 or older in good health. The sequenced sample was blood. CDR3 sequence reads: CASARLAEYNEQFF. In nucleotides, the CDR3 is TGTGCCAGCGCCCGGCTAGCGGAGTACAATGAGCAGTTCTTC.